These 6 T cell receptor beta chains originate from one sample sequenced in a study of cytomegalovirus exposure and HLA in healthy donors (dated by TCRdb to about 2017). Preparation of the library involved the immunoSEQ multiplex PCR assay. The multiplex PCR relied on a mix of 60 forward primers for TCR Vbeta segments and 13 reverse primers for TCR Jbeta segments. TCRdb provides this immuneACCESS table in a form limited to in-frame rearrangements. Some clones are lacking; in checked studies, under half of them reflect an unresolved V gene, and why the rest are absent is not known. Counted in this sample were 65,000 to 90,000 clones; approximately 79% of them appeared once. Clones ranked in the top ten supply around an eighth of the sample. Material for sequencing was PBMCs. Source of these receptors: a woman aged 40 to 50 in good health and CMV-seropositive.

The chain is built from TRBV27 and TRBJ2-2; TRBD2 matches 8 bases. V was pared by 5 bases and J by 5 bases, with 22 bases of the junction left unmatched. The CDR3 spans 20 residues. The germline V gene has CDR1 MNHEY and CDR2 SMNVEV (reference sequence). The CDR3 DNA reads as TGTGCCAGCAGTGGGGTCACATCCTCCGGACTAGCCGACTTTACCGGGGAGCTGTTTTTT. This sequence encodes CASSGVTSSGLADFTGELFF.

Regarding this clone: Other DNA sequences in this specimen translate into the identical CDR3. The rearrangement joins TRBV29-1 to TRBJ1-1; the match to TRBD1 covers 8 bases. Germline CDR1 SQVTM, CDR2 ANQGSEA. The CDR3 loop spans 12 amino acids. V lost 6 bases and J lost 5; bases outside the gene matches: 5. CDR3 amino acids: CSVDRDGTEAFF. The CDR3 DNA reads as TGCAGCGTGGACAGGGATGGGACTGAAGCTTTCTTT.

A single count supports this clone. The V gene is TRBV6-1, the J gene TRBJ2-1, with a weak D call TRBD2 (6 bases). Trimming stripped 6 bases from V and 9 bases from J, with 12 bases between. This CDR3 spans 12 amino acids. The germline V gene has CDR1 MNHNS and CDR2 SASEGT. CDR3 sequence reads: CASRGLGGEQFF. Written as DNA, the CDR3 is TGTGCCAGCAGGGGATTGGGGGGTGAGCAGTTCTTC.

V gene TRBV2 combines with J gene TRBJ2-7; a weak D match, TRBD2 (7 bases). Deletions cut 7 bases from V and 0 bases from J, with 13 bases between. Germline V gene lookup returns CDR1 SNHLY and CDR2 FYNNEI. This CDR3 is built from 14 residues. CDR3 residues: CASNRGGSSYEQYF. CDR3 coding DNA: TGTGCCAGCAATAGGGGGGGGAGCTCCTACGAGCAGTACTTC.

CDR3 loop: CASSLGGIDEKLFF. The CDR3 coding sequence is TGTGCCAGCAGCTTAGGAGGGATTGATGAAAAACTGTTTTTT. The rearrangement joins TRBV7-8 to TRBJ1-4; D gene ambiguous. CDR3 length: 14 amino acids. V lost 1 base and J 6 bases, leaving 9 bases between the germline ends. Germline CDR1 and CDR2: SGHVS and FQNEAQ.

V and J are TRBV5-1 and TRBJ1-6, with 9 bases identical to TRBD1. Germline CDR1 is SGHRS and CDR2 is YFSETQ. Trimming cost V 4 bases and J 7 bases; bases outside gene matches: 3. The CDR3 loop spans 14 amino acids. The CDR3 sequence: CASSPDRGNSPLHF. CDR3 in DNA: TGCGCCAGCAGCCCAGACAGGGGGAATTCACCCCTCCACTTT.